The 23 T cell receptor beta chains below come from one sample, sequenced in a study of T cells in Graves' hyperthyroidism and ophthalmopathy. TCR beta CDR3 regions were amplified from RNA transcripts. TCR CDR3 regions were first amplified by RT-PCR with HTBI primers. TCRdb re-called the multiplex PCR reads through MiXCR, storing one row per CDR3 protein. The repertoire includes under 250,000 distinct CDR3 sequences, around 26% of them detected once, and approximately 35% sits in the top ten. The sample was blood. Receptors originate from a woman aged 40 to 49 with Graves' ophthalmopathy.

This clonotype was found many times. This chain connects TRBV27 to TRBJ2-7; weak D call: TRBD2 (6 bases). Trimming left V 5 bases short and J 3 bases short, with 11 bases between. CDR3 length: 13 amino acids. The V gene's germline CDR1 is MNHEY and CDR2 SMNVEV (reference sequence). In nucleotides, the CDR3 is TGTGCCAGCAGTCCCTACGGGGGCTACGAGCAGTACTTC. Its translation is CASSPYGGYEQYF.

This clonotype occurred many times. The V and J genes are TRBV29-1 and TRBJ2-7, with D tentatively TRBD1 (5 bases). CDR1 and CDR2 from the germline V gene are SQVTM and ANQGSEA. Trimming took off 2 bases at V and 7 bases at J, with 15 bases between the two ends. The CDR3 runs 13 residues. CDR3 bases: TGCAGCGTTGAAAGTACGGACACTAAGGAGCAGTACTTC. Protein product: CSVESTDTKEQYF.

This clonotype was recorded a few times. The chain combines TRBV9 with TRBJ2-7; the D gene could be TRBD1 or TRBD2 (5 bases each). The germline CDR1 and CDR2 sequences are SGDLS and YYNGEE. This CDR3 region has 15 residues. Trimming removed 1 base at V and 6 bases at J, with 17 bases between. CDR3 residues: CASSVTTGPRSEQYF. The CDR3 nucleotides read TGTGCCAGCAGCGTAACGACGGGGCCGAGGTCCGAGCAGTACTTC. Full variable domain (outside the CDR3, taken from reference TRBV9 and TRBJ2-7): DSGVTQTPKHLITATGQRVTLRCSPRSGDLSVYWYQQSLDQGLQFLIQYYNGEERAKGNILERFSAQQFPDLHSELNLSSLELGDSALYFCASSVTTGPRSEQYFGPGTRLTVT.

In this sample, this clonotype turned up many times. This chain uses TRBV20-1 with TRBJ2-7, with D possibly matching TRBD1 (6 bases). The germline V gene encodes CDR1 DFQATT and CDR2 SNEGSKA (reference sequence). Trimming removed 5 bases at V and 3 bases at J, with 11 bases between. This CDR3 spans 12 amino acids. In nucleotides, the CDR3 is TGCAGTGCTGGGGACAACCTCTACGAGCAGTACTTC. The encoded protein is CSAGDNLYEQYF.

At least ten counts were recorded for this clonotype. This chain uses TRBV30 with TRBJ1-5; D unclear. The CDR3 is 14 residues long. V was cut by 0 bases and J by 3 bases, with 9 bases left in between. Germline values: CDR1 GTSNPN, CDR2 SVGIG (reference sequence). CDR3 amino acids: CAWSVGQYNQPQHF. The CDR3 DNA sequence: TGTGCCTGGAGTGTCGGGCAATACAATCAGCCCCAGCATTTT.

The table lists this clonotype with many counts. The junction differs from germline at one of its ends, possibly a read error. The chain carries TRBV6-5 and TRBJ1-6, with 9 bases lining up with TRBD1. The length of the CDR3 is 17 residues. Germline loops: CDR1 MNHEY, CDR2 SVGAGI. DNA of the CDR3: TGTGCCAGCAGTTACCATGGACAGGGGAATATTAATTCACCCCTCTACTTT. Residues: CASSYHGQGNINSPLYF.

In its sample, this clonotype was seen many times. The chain couples TRBV7-8 to TRBJ1-3; no clear D gene. The germline V gene has CDR1 SGHVS and CDR2 FQNEAQ. With 7 bases removed from V and 2 bases from J, the gap between germline ends came to 6 bases. CDR3 length: 12 amino acids. CDR3 coding DNA: TGTGCCAGCAACGGGCCTGGAAACACCATATATTTT. As protein: CASNGPGNTIYF. Using reference TRBV7-8 and TRBJ1-3 for the parts outside the CDR3, the full variable domain is GAGVSQSPRYKVAKRGQDVALRCDPISGHVSLFWYQQALGQGPEFLTYFQNEAQLDKSGLPSDRFFAERPEGSVSTLKIQRTQQEDSAVYLCASNGPGNTIYFGEGSWLTVV.

The gene calls are TRBV12-3 or TRBV12-4 and TRBJ1-2, with 7 bases matching TRBD1. Trimming removed 6 bases from V and 4 bases from J; junction bases left unmatched: 11. This CDR3 has 15 residues. The CDR3 reads CASSSTGAPGYGYTF. The CDR3 DNA reads as TGTGCCAGCAGCAGCACAGGGGCCCCTGGCTATGGCTACACCTTC.

V gene TRBV14 combines with J gene TRBJ2-7; D remains unclear. V lost 3 bases, J lost 7 bases, and 7 bases lay in between. Per germline, CDR1 SGHDN and CDR2 FVKESK. The CDR3 is made up of 11 amino acids. CDR3 sequence reads: CASSQTVEQYF. In nucleotides, the CDR3 is TGTGCCAGCAGCCAGACTGTTGAGCAGTACTTC.

This clonotype was counted at least ten times. The V gene is TRBV28, the J gene TRBJ2-7; 10 bases are shared with TRBD1. The V gene end was trimmed by 5 bases and the J gene end by 3 bases; junction bases not matched to a gene: 7. The germline V gene has CDR1 MDHEN and CDR2 SYDVKM. The CDR3 totals 15 residues. Here the CDR3 reads CASSQSGQGYYEQYF. The CDR3 DNA sequence: TGTGCCAGCAGTCAATCGGGACAGGGGTACTACGAGCAGTACTTC.

In its sample, this clonotype was seen many times. This sequence joins TRBV19 and TRBJ1-5, with D unclear. The germline V gene has CDR1 LNHDA and CDR2 SQIVND (reference sequence). The CDR3 loop spans 13 amino acids. V lost 3 bases and J 4 bases, leaving 7 bases between the germline ends. Here the CDR3 DNA reads TGTGCCAGTAGTATCGGAGGGAATCAGCCCCAGCATTTT. It codes for CASSIGGNQPQHF.

In this sample, this clonotype turned up many times. The rearrangement uses TRBV7-9 and TRBJ2-7, with 9 positions matching TRBD2. Germline assignment: CDR1 SEHNR and CDR2 FQNEAQ (reference sequence). This CDR3 has 15 residues. The V and J ends lost 2 bases and 0 bases, in that order; junction bases with no gene match: 2. The CDR3 DNA reads TGTGCCAGCAGCTTATTTAGCGGGAGCTCCTACGAGCAGTACTTC. Its protein is CASSLFSGSSYEQYF.

This clonotype appeared a few times. The CDR3 region has the DNA TGTGCCAGCAGTTTCTCAGACCTTAGCGGGTACAAATCCTACGAGCAGTACTTC. This translates into CASSFSDLSGYKSYEQYF. This rearrangement joins TRBV12-3 or TRBV12-4 to TRBJ2-7, with TRBD2 matching over 7 bases. The CDR3 totals 18 residues. V shed 3 bases and J 1 base; nucleotides not matched to a gene: 15.

In this sample, this clonotype turned up many times. The chain links TRBV27 to TRBJ1-5; D not certain. This CDR3 contains 12 residues. Trimming took off 3 bases at V and 4 bases at J, with 4 bases between the two ends. Looked up from germline, CDR1 is MNHEY and CDR2 is SMNVEV (reference sequence). CDR3 residues: CASSFWNQPQHF. CDR3 DNA sequence: TGTGCCAGCAGTTTTTGGAATCAGCCCCAGCATTTT.

In this sample, this clonotype turned up a few times. The J gene is TRBJ1-5, the V gene TRBV12-3 or TRBV12-4; 7 bases are a match to TRBD1. V trimming: 9 bases; J trimming: 1 base; junction bases outside the gene matches: 6. This CDR3 has 14 amino acids. As DNA, the CDR3 is TGTGCCAGTACGACAGGGTTCAGCAATCAGCCCCAGCATTTT. It yields the protein CASTTGFSNQPQHF.

There are many counts of this clonotype. This sequence joins TRBV7-9 and TRBJ2-2; 9 positions agree with TRBD2. J lost 1 base, V lost 4 bases, and 1 base had no gene match. This CDR3 comprises 15 residues. The germline V gene has CDR1 SEHNR and CDR2 FQNEAQ (reference sequence). CDR3 loop: CASSWTSENTGELFF. The CDR3 DNA reads as TGTGCCAGCAGCTGGACTAGCGAGAACACCGGGGAGCTGTTTTTT.

This clonotype was observed many times. The chain carries TRBV6-5 and TRBJ1-1; no clear D. The V end was cut by 0 bases, the J end by 3 bases, with 11 bases between. In germline, CDR1 is MNHEY, CDR2 SVGAGI. This CDR3 has 15 residues. The CDR3 sequence is CASSYSPGSDTEAFF. CDR3 nucleotides: TGTGCCAGCAGTTACTCGCCGGGGTCAGACACTGAAGCTTTCTTT.

This chain connects TRBV6-1 to TRBJ2-5; 11 nucleotides line up with TRBD2. This CDR3 contains 16 residues. The V segment lost 3 bases and the J segment 5 bases; nucleotides outside the gene matches: 8. Germline CDR1 is MNHNS and CDR2 is SASEGT. The CDR3 sequence: CASSDILAGGRETQYF. CDR3 bases: TGTGCCAGCAGTGATATTCTAGCGGGAGGTCGGGAGACCCAGTACTTC.

This clonotype has ten or more counts. This chain uses TRBV20-1 with TRBJ2-2; TRBD2 matches 12 bases. Germline V gives CDR1 DFQATT, CDR2 SNEGSKA (reference sequence). The J segment lost 4 bases and the V segment lost 4 bases, leaving 7 bases of the junction unmatched. The CDR3 is made up of 16 amino acids. The CDR3 reads CSATPLAGGVTGELFF. DNA for the CDR3: TGCAGTGCTACGCCTCTAGCGGGAGGGGTCACCGGGGAGCTGTTTTTT.

In this sample, this clonotype turned up many times. The chain joins TRBV11-1 to TRBJ2-5, with 11 bases aligning to TRBD1. Trimming cost V 5 bases and J 5 bases; bases outside gene matches: 13. Germline assignment: CDR1 SGHAT and CDR2 FQDESV (reference sequence). The CDR3 totals 17 residues. The chain's CDR3 is CASSMRTGGFTWETQYF. The CDR3 nucleotides read TGTGCCAGCAGCATGCGGACAGGGGGCTTCACTTGGGAGACCCAGTACTTC.

This clonotype was observed many times. Here the CDR3 reads CASSGYRGTEAFF. CDR3 nucleotides: TGTGCCAGCAGCGGCTACAGGGGAACTGAAGCTTTCTTT. The chain links TRBV6-5 to TRBJ1-1; 7 nucleotides agree with TRBD1. CDR1 is MNHEY, CDR2 SVGAGI, per germline. The V segment lost 6 bases and the J segment 5 bases; nucleotides outside the gene matches: 6. There are 13 residues in the CDR3.

Concerning this clonotype: Compared with germline, one end of the junction differs, possibly owing to a read error. The chain uses TRBV6-5 and TRBJ2-2; 8 bases fit TRBD2. CDR1 MNHEY and CDR2 SVGAGI come from the germline V gene. The CDR3 runs 12 residues. DNA of the CDR3: TGTGCCAGCACTTACTCGGGGGGGGAGCTGTCTTTT. It translates to CASTYSGGELSF.

This clonotype was seen repeatedly, ten times or more. V gene TRBV28 combines with J gene TRBJ2-7; TRBD1 matches at 11 bases. Trimming took 5 bases from V and 4 from J; bases not matched to a gene: 4. CDR1 MDHEN and CDR2 SYDVKM come from the germline V gene. The length of the CDR3 is 14 residues. The CDR3, as DNA: TGTGCCAGCAGTCGGGACAGGGGGGGGTACGAGCAGTACTTC. Amino acid sequence: CASSRDRGGYEQYF.